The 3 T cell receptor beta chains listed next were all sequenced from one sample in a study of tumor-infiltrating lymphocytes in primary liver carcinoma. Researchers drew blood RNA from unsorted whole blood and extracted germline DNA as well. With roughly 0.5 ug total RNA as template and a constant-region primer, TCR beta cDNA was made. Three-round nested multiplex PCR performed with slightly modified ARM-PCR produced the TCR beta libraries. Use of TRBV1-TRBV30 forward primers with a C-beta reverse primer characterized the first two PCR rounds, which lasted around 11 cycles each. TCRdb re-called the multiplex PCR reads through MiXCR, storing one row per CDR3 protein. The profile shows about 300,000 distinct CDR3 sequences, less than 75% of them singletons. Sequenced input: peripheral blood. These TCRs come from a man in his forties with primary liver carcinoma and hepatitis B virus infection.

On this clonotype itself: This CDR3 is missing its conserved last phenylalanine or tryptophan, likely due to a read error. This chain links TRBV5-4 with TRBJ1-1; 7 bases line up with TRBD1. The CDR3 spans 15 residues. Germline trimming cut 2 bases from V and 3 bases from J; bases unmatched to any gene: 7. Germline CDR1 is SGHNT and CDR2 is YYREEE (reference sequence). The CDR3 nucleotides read TGTGCCAGCAGCTTAGGTAGGGGGCGGTACACTGAAGCTTTCATT. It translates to CASSLGRGRYTEAFI.

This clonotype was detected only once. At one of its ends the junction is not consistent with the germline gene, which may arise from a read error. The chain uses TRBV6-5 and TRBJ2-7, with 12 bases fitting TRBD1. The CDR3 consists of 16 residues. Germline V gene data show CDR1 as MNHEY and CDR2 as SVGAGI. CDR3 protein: CASSYTSGTGGDEHYF. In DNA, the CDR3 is TGTGCCAGCAGTTACACATCCGGGACAGGGGGCGACGAGCACTACTTC.

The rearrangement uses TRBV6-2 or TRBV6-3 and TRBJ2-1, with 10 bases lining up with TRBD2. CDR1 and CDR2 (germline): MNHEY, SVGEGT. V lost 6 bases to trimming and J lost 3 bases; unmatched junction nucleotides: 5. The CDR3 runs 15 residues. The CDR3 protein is CASRLAGVIYNEQFF. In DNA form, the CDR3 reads TGTGCCAGCAGGCTAGCGGGAGTAATCTACAATGAGCAGTTCTTC.